This is a list of T cell receptor beta chains from one sample in a study of shared clonotypes between healthy human individuals. Repertoires were generated with immunoSEQ multiplex PCR, while TCRdb's copy carries only in-frame clones and drops some. The table includes about 2.5 million clones, about 90% detected once. Sequenced input: naive CD4+ T cells from PBMCs. These TCRs come from a man younger than 35 in good health. Some clones in this sample may be carry-over from other donors' samples. Each CDR3 is given without its conserved first and last residue. Fields, in order: V gene, CDR3 protein.

>TRBV28
ASSVPGGLSGNTIY
>TRBV11-2
ASGTYHRAPSSYEQY
>TRBV6-5
ASSYSFSGGNGYT
>TRBV4-3
ASSQAVGVTGNTIY
>TRBV28
ASSLSGGRGTEAF
>TRBV28
ASSSSGNAKNIQY
>TRBV4-2
ASSQTGPGQETQY
>TRBV28
ASSSTGGRRAYNEQF
>TRBV7-2
ASSQTGGALNEQY
>TRBV27
ASSLRGQASY
>TRBV2
ASSQGGTGELF
>TRBV5-1
ASSPGLAERYEQY
>TRBV18
ASSPGSTDTQY
>TRBV5-1
ASSGGSSYEQY
>TRBV6-5
ASSYNWGGSYEQY
>TRBV6-5
ASSWDSSRSYEQY
>TRBV28
ASGRGTGKYEQY
>TRBV28
ASSKTDRPHGYT
>TRBV12-5
ASALQGAENIQY
>TRBV6-5
ASRSAYEQY